A selection of T cell receptor beta chains follows, all from one sample in a study of graft-versus-host responses after intestinal transplantation. Sequencing used immunoSEQ multiplex PCR; TCRdb keeps in-frame clones, though not all of them. Of about 7,400 clones in the sample, roughly a third were seen once. The specimen was alloreactive CD8+ T cells from a mixed lymphocyte reaction culture, collected before transplantation. These receptors were collected from a human patient who was an organ donor for intestinal transplantation. The CDR3 runs from the conserved cysteine through the conserved F or W. D genes are given only for firm matches. Expanded clones are given a class, and other clones once, few, many or no size at all.

v_gene	j_gene	len	d_gene	abundance	CDR3aa	CDR3nt
TRBV10-3	TRBJ2-3	12	NA	NA	CATNSGADTQYF	TGTGCCACCAATTCGGGGGCAGATACGCAGTATTTT
TRBV19	TRBJ2-3	14	TRBD2	NA	CASTFSGRLDTQYF	TGTGCCAGTACCTTTAGCGGGAGGTTAGATACGCAGTATTTT
TRBV5-4	TRBJ2-1	15	TRBD2	NA	CASRLAGGPRNEQFF	TGTGCCAGCAGGCTAGCGGGAGGGCCTCGTAATGAGCAGTTCTTC
TRBV6-1	TRBJ2-2	14	TRBD1	NA	CASIRDSATGELFF	TGTGCCAGCATTCGGGACAGCGCGACCGGGGAGCTGTTTTTT
TRBV5-1	TRBJ2-5	15	NA	NA	CASSLIAGAQETQYF	TGCGCCAGCAGCTTGATTGCGGGGGCCCAAGAGACCCAGTACTTC
TRBV4-1	TRBJ1-1	16	NA	NA	CASSQEAIQGNTEAFF	TGCGCCAGCAGCCAAGAGGCGATACAGGGTAACACTGAAGCTTTCTTT
TRBV5-1	TRBJ2-7	17	TRBD1	NA	CASSLKGGPAPTYEQYF	TGCGCCAGCAGCTTGAAAGGGGGCCCGGCCCCTACCTACGAGCAGTACTTC
TRBV21-1	TRBJ2-5	15	NA	NA	CASSKGQAKQETQYF	TGTGCCAGCAGCAAAGGACAAGCCAAACAAGAGACCCAGTACTTC
TRBV6-9	TRBJ2-2	16	TRBD2	few	CASSYRPPGLAGELFF	TGTGCCAGCAGTTACAGGCCTCCGGGACTAGCCGGGGAGCTGTTTTTT
TRBV6-1	TRBJ2-5	15	TRBD2	NA	CASSAVTSGFETQYF	TGTGCCAGCAGTGCCGTGACTAGCGGCTTCGAGACCCAGTACTTC
TRBV28	TRBJ2-5	18	TRBD2	few	CASSLWGLAGVSGETQYF	TGTGCCAGCAGTTTATGGGGACTAGCGGGAGTGAGCGGGGAGACCCAGTACTTC
TRBV5-6	TRBJ2-7	15	TRBD1	NA	CASSSETGAPYEQYF	TGTGCCAGCAGCTCAGAGACAGGGGCTCCCTACGAGCAGTACTTC
TRBV5-6	TRBJ2-7	15	TRBD1	medium-sized	CASSQGQLPSYEQYF	TGTGCCAGCAGCCAGGGACAGCTACCTTCCTACGAGCAGTACTTC
TRBV7-9	TRBJ2-5	17	TRBD2	few	CASSPRRTLAVPETQYF	TGTGCCAGCAGCCCGCGACGAACTCTAGCGGTTCCAGAGACCCAGTACTTC
TRBV6-4	TRBJ1-6	14	TRBD1	NA	CASSVAAGGRPLHF	TGTGCCAGCAGTGTCGCGGCAGGGGGTCGGCCCCTCCACTTT
TRBV23-1	TRBJ2-7	16	NA	NA	CASSMGQGHGSYEQYF	TGCGCCAGCAGTATGGGCCAGGGGCACGGGTCCTACGAGCAGTACTTC
TRBV27	TRBJ2-7	13	NA	NA	CASSLRGSYEQYF	TGTGCCAGCAGTTTGAGGGGGAGCTACGAGCAGTACTTC
TRBV7-9	TRBJ1-1	13	NA	medium-sized	CASSLDAGTEAFF	TGTGCCAGCAGCTTAGATGCGGGTACTGAAGCTTTCTTT